This TCR beta chain was observed in a study of blood T cell repertoires in COVID-19. For the study at large: The United States, Italy and Spain were the sources of the acute and convalescent COVID-19 samples.

Trimming left V 0 bases short and J 4 bases short, with 10 bases between. CDR1 and CDR2 (germline): SGDLS, YYNGEE. The CDR3 is 14 amino acids. The assay was immunoSEQ multiplex PCR, and TCRdb's table has in-frame clones only and misses some. The top ten hold roughly 5.7% of the sample, which has hundreds of thousands of clones, 80% to 90% seen once. This clone was counted once. The sequencing input was peripheral blood. This receptor was identified in a man older than 75 with acute or convalescent COVID-19. The chain combines TRBV9 with TRBJ2-5, with D maybe TRBD2 (6 bases). The CDR3 loop reads CASSVVGGPETQYF. DNA for the CDR3: TGTGCCAGCAGCGTAGTGGGGGGTCCAGAGACCCAGTACTTC.